The present TCR beta chain was sequenced within a study of T cells in localized non-small cell lung cancer. Notes on this clone: Its target is not known.

Clones were sequenced by immunoSEQ multiplex PCR, and TCRdb holds only the in-frame ones, with some missing. This sample has about 25,000 clones, with 92% found just once. Study-level results: Density of T cells in blood, when higher, went with longer overall survival. Adjacent uninvolved lung had the highest clonality, suggesting focused antigen responses. Among the top 100 tumor clones, a median 57 appeared in adjacent lung.

The CDR3 loop spans 14 amino acids. The ends lost 5 bases at V and 5 bases at J; junction bases unmatched: 6. The germline V gene has CDR1 SGHTA and CDR2 FQGNSA. The TCR originated in a man aged 35 to 69 with stage III squamous cell lung carcinoma. The chain has TRBV7-2 and TRBJ1-1, with 9 bases that match TRBD1. The specimen was peripheral blood, collected before any cancer treatment. The CDR3 sequence is CASSVQGAGTEAFF. Written as DNA, the CDR3 is TGTGCCAGCAGCGTACAGGGGGCAGGGACTGAAGCTTTCTTT. The full variable domain, its missing parts supplied by reference TRBV7-2 and TRBJ1-1, is GAGVSQSPSNKVTEKGKDVELRCDPISGHTALYWYRQSLGQGLEFLIYFQGNSAPDKSGLPSDRFSAERTGGSVSTLTIQRTQQEDSAVYLCASSVQGAGTEAFFGQGTRLTVV.